These 29 T cell receptor beta chains came from one sample sequenced in a study of cytomegalovirus exposure and HLA in healthy donors. PCR employed 60 Vbeta and 13 Jbeta primers. Repertoires were generated with immunoSEQ multiplex PCR, while TCRdb's copy carries only in-frame clones and drops some. Of some 110,000 clones listed, roughly four fifths were seen once; the top ten hold 1.5% to 2%. Source material: PBMCs. These receptors were collected from a man aged 45 to 65 in good health and CMV-seronegative.

The chain joins TRBV5-6 to TRBJ1-4; D unclear. In germline, CDR1 is SGHDT, CDR2 YYEEEE. V shed 1 base and J shed 3 bases, with 16 bases lying between them. The CDR3 contains 17 residues. CDR3 DNA sequence: TGTGCCAGCAGCTTGATCATGGGGAGCCAGGCTAATGAAAAACTGTTTTTT. This encodes CASSLIMGSQANEKLFF.

The rearrangement uses TRBV5-4 and TRBJ2-1, with 11 positions matching TRBD2. The trim removed 0 bases at V and 10 bases at J, leaving 12 bases unmatched. The CDR3 is 17 residues long. Per the germline V gene, CDR1 is SGHNT and CDR2 is YYREEE (reference sequence). For the CDR3, the DNA is TGTGCCAGCAGCTTGGAAGGGCTAGCGGGGGGTTTTCAAGAGCAGTTCTTC. Protein product: CASSLEGLAGGFQEQFF.

This sequence joins TRBV7-9 and TRBJ1-5; 8 nucleotides line up with TRBD1. V shed 4 bases, J shed 0 bases, and the junction held 2 bases outside the gene matches. The germline gives CDR1 SEHNR, CDR2 FQNEAQ (reference sequence). The CDR3 loop spans 15 amino acids. The CDR3 nucleotides are TGTGCCAGCAGCTCGGACAGGGATAGCAATCAGCCCCAGCATTTT. The encoded protein is CASSSDRDSNQPQHF.

The CDR3 DNA follows: TGTGCCAGCAGCCCGGGACTTGTAGATGGGACCCAGTACTTC. Translation: CASSPGLVDGTQYF. The chain joins TRBV5-4 to TRBJ2-5; D might be TRBD2 (6 bases). Germline CDR1 is SGHNT and CDR2 is YYREEE (reference sequence). There are 14 residues in the CDR3. Trimming took 4 bases from V and 7 from J, leaving 17 bases between them.

The V gene is TRBV4-3, the J gene TRBJ2-3, with 8 bases matching TRBD2. The germline CDR1 and CDR2 sequences are LGHNA and YSLEER. The CDR3 has 15 amino acids. V dropped 1 base and J dropped 7; count of bases not matched to a gene: 7. For the CDR3, the DNA is TGCGCCAGCAGCCAAGGGGCTAGCGGGCGAAATACGCAGTATTTT. This encodes CASSQGASGRNTQYF.

This chain joins TRBV19 and TRBJ2-3, with 7 bases identical to TRBD1. Germline CDR1 reads LNHDA; CDR2 reads SQIVND (reference sequence). CDR3 size: 17 residues. The V and J ends lost 4 bases and 3 bases, in that order; junction bases with no gene match: 13. DNA for the CDR3: TGTGCCAGTAGTAAACGGACAGGAACCGACTATACAGATACGCAGTATTTT. Amino acid sequence: CASSKRTGTDYTDTQYF.

This clone was recorded once. At one end the junction does not follow the germline gene, possibly because of a read error. The J gene is TRBJ1-2, the V gene TRBV7-9; 8 bases are shared with TRBD1. The CDR3 runs to 12 residues. Germline loops: CDR1 SEHNR, CDR2 FQNEAQ (reference sequence). The CDR3 bases are TGTTCCAGCAGCCGGGACAGGAATGGCTACACCTTC. Protein product: CSSSRDRNGYTF.

About this clone itself: Other DNA sequences in the same sample also yield this CDR3. The chain joins TRBV9 to TRBJ1-3; 10 bases line up with TRBD1. CDR1 and CDR2 from the germline V gene are SGDLS and YYNGEE. V lost 4 bases, J lost 4 bases, and 8 bases stayed unmatched. The CDR3 loop spans 16 amino acids. In nucleotides, the CDR3 is TGTGCCAGCAGCCCCCGACAGGGGGCTTCAGGAAACACCATATATTTT. Amino acids: CASSPRQGASGNTIYF.

The CDR3 region has the DNA TGTGCCAGCAGATCCGGGACAGCTAACTATGGCTACACCTTC. It codes for CASRSGTANYGYTF. The V gene is TRBV6-1, the J gene TRBJ1-2; 7 bases map to TRBD1. From germline, CDR1 is MNHNS and CDR2 SASEGT. The CDR3 is made up of 14 amino acids. V was clipped by 6 bases and J by 0 bases; unmatched bases: 4.

Details on this clone: This specimen includes other DNA sequences encoding the same CDR3. The CDR3 DNA sequence: TGTGCCAGCAGCTTACGTAACACCGGGGAGCTGTTTTTT. Its protein is CASSLRNTGELFF. The chain has TRBV7-3 and TRBJ2-2; D gene uncertain. The germline V and J ends were trimmed by 2 bases and 2 bases, with 3 bases remaining between them. The CDR3 is 13 amino acids. From germline, CDR1 is SGHTA and CDR2 FQGTGA.

As concerns this clone: The sample has other DNA sequences that encode this CDR3 too. The genes are TRBV5-1 and TRBJ2-7; 13 bases line up with TRBD2. From germline, CDR1 is SGHRS and CDR2 YFSETQ. This CDR3 has 15 residues. V lost 4 bases and J lost 2; bases outside the gene matches: 3. The DNA of the CDR3 is TGCGCCAGCAGCGGACTAGCGGGGGCAACCTACGAGCAGTACTTC. The encoded protein is CASSGLAGATYEQYF. The whole variable domain, remainder taken from reference TRBV5-1 and TRBJ2-7, is KAGVTQTPRYLIKTRGQQVTLSCSPISGHRSVSWYQQTPGQGLQFLFEYFSETQRNKGNFPGRFSGRQFSNSRSEMNVSTLELGDSALYLCASSGLAGATYEQYFGPGTRLTVT.

This clone has a single count. This chain joins TRBV6-1 and TRBJ2-1, with 11 positions matching TRBD2. V gave up 4 bases and J gave up 4 bases; unmatched junction bases: 3. In germline, CDR1 is MNHNS, CDR2 SASEGT. This CDR3 spans 15 amino acids. The CDR3 DNA reads TGTGCCAGCAGTGGTGCTAGCGGGGGGTACAATGAGCAGTTCTTC. It is translated as CASSGASGGYNEQFF.

This clone has only a few counts. The gene calls are TRBV6-5 and TRBJ2-1, with TRBD2 matching over 11 bases. V was clipped by 7 bases and J by 5 bases; unmatched bases: 7. CDR1 is MNHEY, CDR2 SVGAGI, per germline. This CDR3 comprises 15 residues. Here the CDR3 reads CASTQLAGDNNEQFF. CDR3 DNA: TGTGCCAGCACCCAACTAGCGGGGGACAACAATGAGCAGTTCTTC.

The chain has TRBV6-5 and TRBJ1-5; 8 nucleotides agree with TRBD1. This CDR3 is built from 15 residues. The germline CDR1 and CDR2 sequences are MNHEY and SVGAGI. With 6 bases clipped from V and 5 bases from J, the junction kept 9 bases outside the gene matches. In DNA, the CDR3 is TGTGCCAGCAGCCCGGACAGGGCAGTCTATCAGCCCCAGCATTTT. This translates into CASSPDRAVYQPQHF.

The chain combines TRBV7-9 with TRBJ1-1; possibly TRBD1 for D (6 bases). This CDR3 is built from 13 residues. CDR1 and CDR2 (germline): SEHNR, FQNEAQ (reference sequence). The V and J ends lost 1 base and 8 bases respectively, with 11 bases between them. CDR3 in amino acids: CASSLGQGTEAFF. The CDR3 DNA reads TGTGCCAGCAGCTTAGGGCAGGGGACAGAAGCTTTCTTT.

This chain connects TRBV5-1 to TRBJ1-2; TRBD1 agrees at 11 bases. The germline CDR1 and CDR2 sequences are SGHRS and YFSETQ. The CDR3 is 15 amino acids. Trimming removed 4 bases from V and 7 bases from J; junction bases left unmatched: 9. CDR3 DNA sequence: TGCGCCAGCAGCGCGTCGGGGACAGGGGGATTTGGCTACACCTTC. Translation gives CASSASGTGGFGYTF.

The V and J genes are TRBV6-1 and TRBJ2-2; perhaps TRBD1 as D (6 bases). The CDR3 is 18 residues long. Germline V CDR1 and CDR2: MNHNS, SASEGT. Trimming took 4 bases from V and 1 from J, leaving 19 bases between them. In nucleotides, the CDR3 is TGTGCCAGCAGTGCATCAGCCGGGACACACCTGAACACCGGGGAGCTGTTTTTT. It specifies CASSASAGTHLNTGELFF.

The chain has TRBV7-2 and TRBJ1-3; 9 nucleotides match TRBD1. After removal of 5 bases from V and 3 bases from J, the junction contained 11 bases not matched to a gene. Germline CDR1 is SGHTA and CDR2 is FQGNSA. CDR3 length: 17 residues. In DNA, the CDR3 is TGTGCCAGCAGCCCAGTAGGGACAGGGCTGGGTGGAAACACCATATATTTT. It translates to CASSPVGTGLGGNTIYF.

The chain combines TRBV14 with TRBJ1-1; TRBD1 matches 7 bases. CDR1 is SGHDN and CDR2 is FVKESK in the germline V gene. This CDR3 spans 14 amino acids. V was clipped by 6 bases and J by 6 bases; unmatched bases: 10. CDR3 amino acids: CASRSTGIKAEAFF. The CDR3 bases are TGTGCCAGCAGGTCGACAGGGATTAAGGCTGAAGCTTTCTTT.

This chain connects TRBV27 to TRBJ2-7, with D maybe TRBD1 (6 bases). The CDR3 loop spans 14 amino acids. From germline, CDR1 is MNHEY and CDR2 SMNVEV (reference sequence). Trimming stripped 3 bases from V and 6 bases from J, with 15 bases between. CDR3 in DNA: TGTGCCAGCAGTTTCCGACAGGATCTCGGCGAGCAGTACTTC. Translated, it gives CASSFRQDLGEQYF.

This clone was detected only once. The rearrangement links TRBV18 to TRBJ2-7, with D perhaps matching TRBD2 (6 bases). V was cut by 2 bases and J by 1 base, with 12 bases left in between. CDR3 size: 15 residues. Germline assignment: CDR1 KGHSH and CDR2 LQKENI. The CDR3 DNA reads TGTGCCAGCTCACCATCGCGGGGCGGGTCCTACGAGCAGTACTTC. Its translation is CASSPSRGGSYEQYF.

The chain's CDR3 is CASSPLAEFYNEQFF. CDR3 in DNA: TGTGCCAGCTCACCTCTAGCGGAGTTCTACAATGAGCAGTTCTTC. This chain uses TRBV18 with TRBJ2-1; 7 bases are a match to TRBD2. Trimming took 3 bases from V and 3 from J; bases not matched to a gene: 5. The V gene's germline CDR1 is KGHSH and CDR2 LQKENI. CDR3 length equals 15 residues.

This chain connects TRBV2 to TRBJ2-7, with 9 positions matching TRBD2. V lost 8 bases to trimming and J lost 0 bases; unmatched junction nucleotides: 5. In germline, CDR1 is SNHLY, CDR2 FYNNEI. The CDR3 consists of 14 residues. CDR3 amino acids: CASGATSGSYEQYF. CDR3 in DNA: TGTGCCAGCGGGGCGACTAGCGGCTCCTACGAGCAGTACTTC.

J is TRBJ2-3 and V is TRBV10-3, with 11 bases fitting TRBD2. The CDR3 totals 15 residues. CDR1 ENHRY and CDR2 SYGVKD come from the germline V gene. Losses at the gene ends were 3 bases for V and 5 bases for J; bases not matched to a gene: 4. The CDR3 DNA reads as TGTGCCATCAGTGAATCGACTAGCGGGGTAGATACGCAGTATTTT. Protein sequence: CAISESTSGVDTQYF.

This clone showed up just once. The chain has TRBV18 and TRBJ2-5; 11 bases are a match to TRBD2. V was clipped by 5 bases and J by 2 bases; unmatched bases: 4. Per the germline V gene, CDR1 is KGHSH and CDR2 is LQKENI. This CDR3 comprises 15 residues. CDR3 amino acids: CASSSLAGAQETQYF. In nucleotides, the CDR3 is TGTGCCAGCTCATCACTAGCGGGGGCTCAAGAGACCCAGTACTTC.

This chain uses TRBV28 with TRBJ1-6; 10 bases are a match to TRBD1. Per germline, CDR1 MDHEN and CDR2 SYDVKM. With V trimmed by 8 bases and J by 8 bases, 6 bases remained unmatched. This CDR3 spans 14 amino acids. CDR3 nucleotide sequence: TGTGCCAGCCAAGGGGGGACAGGGGATTCACCCCTCCACTTT. Residues: CASQGGTGDSPLHF.

The rearrangement uses TRBV4-3 and TRBJ2-7, with D possibly matching TRBD1 (7 bases). This CDR3 comprises 15 residues. Trimming took 3 bases from V and 3 from J, leaving 15 bases between them. The V gene's germline CDR1 is LGHNA and CDR2 YSLEER. Here the CDR3 reads CASSQTAGGYYEQYF. The CDR3 coding sequence is TGCGCCAGCAGCCAGACGGCAGGGGGGTACTACGAGCAGTACTTC.

The DNA for the CDR3 is TGTGCCAGCAGCTTTGGACAGGGGAACACTGAAGCTTTCTTT. Its protein is CASSFGQGNTEAFF. The V and J genes are TRBV7-9 and TRBJ1-1; TRBD1 matches at 8 bases. V trimming: 3 bases; J trimming: 1 base; junction bases outside the gene matches: 1. The CDR3 has 14 residues. CDR1 and CDR2 from the germline V gene are SEHNR and FQNEAQ (reference sequence).

This clone was counted once. V usage is TRBV7-9 and J usage is TRBJ1-1; D gene unclear. The V gene's germline CDR1 is SEHNR and CDR2 FQNEAQ (reference sequence). This CDR3 has 12 residues. V was cut by 3 bases and J by 10 bases, with 12 bases left in between. The CDR3 DNA reads TGTGCCAGCAGCTTGGCCTTTAATCGAGCTTTCTTT. Residues: CASSLAFNRAFF. The full variable domain, with the rest looked up from reference TRBV7-9 and TRBJ1-1, is DTGVSQNPRHKITKRGQNVTFRCDPISEHNRLYWYRQTLGQGPEFLTYFQNEAQLEKSRLLSDRFSAERPKGSFSTLEIQRTEQGDSAMYLCASSLAFNRAFFGQGTRLTVV.